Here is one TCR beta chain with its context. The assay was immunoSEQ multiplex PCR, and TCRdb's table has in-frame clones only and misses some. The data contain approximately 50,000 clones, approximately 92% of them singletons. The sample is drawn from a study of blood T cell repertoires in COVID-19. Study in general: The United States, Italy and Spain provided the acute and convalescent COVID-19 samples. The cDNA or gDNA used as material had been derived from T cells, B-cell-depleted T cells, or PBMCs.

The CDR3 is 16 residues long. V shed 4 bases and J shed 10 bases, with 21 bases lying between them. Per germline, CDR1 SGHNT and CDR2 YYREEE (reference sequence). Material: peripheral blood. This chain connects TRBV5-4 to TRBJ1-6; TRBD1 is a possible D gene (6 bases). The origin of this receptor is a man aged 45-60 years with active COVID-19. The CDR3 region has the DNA TGTGCCAGCAGCACTCAGAGTGGGGGCATGGGGTCACCCCTCCACTTT. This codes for CASSTQSGGMGSPLHF.